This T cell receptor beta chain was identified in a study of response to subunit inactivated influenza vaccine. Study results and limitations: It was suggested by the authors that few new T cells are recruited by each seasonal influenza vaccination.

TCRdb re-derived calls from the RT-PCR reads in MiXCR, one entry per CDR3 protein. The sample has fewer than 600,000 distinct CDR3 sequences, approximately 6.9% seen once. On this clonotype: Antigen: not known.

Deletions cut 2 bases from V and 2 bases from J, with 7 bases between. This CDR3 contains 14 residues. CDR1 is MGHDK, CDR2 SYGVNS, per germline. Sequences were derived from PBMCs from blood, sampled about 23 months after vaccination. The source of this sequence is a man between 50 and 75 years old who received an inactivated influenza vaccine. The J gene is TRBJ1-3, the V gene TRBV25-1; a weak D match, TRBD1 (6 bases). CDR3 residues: CASSEQGPGNTIYF. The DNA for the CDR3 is TGTGCCAGCAGTGAACAGGGGCCTGGAAACACCATATATTTT. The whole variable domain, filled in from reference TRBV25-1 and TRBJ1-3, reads EADIYQTPRYLVIGTGKKITLECSQTMGHDKMYWYQQDPGMELHLIHYSYGVNSTEKGDLSSESTVSRIRTEHFPLTLESARPSHTSQYLCASSEQGPGNTIYFGEGSWLTVV.